These T cell receptor beta chains were read from a single sample in a study of HIV-infected patients and healthy controls. TCRdb reprocessed the 5' RACE reads via MiXCR and lists one record per CDR3 protein. The sample includes 18,000 or so distinct CDR3 sequences, approximately 9% of them seen just once. The material sequenced was blood. The origin of the receptors is an adult in good health. Both conserved end residues are part of each CDR3. D genes are given only for firm matches. Part of the rows lack a size; the others show once, few, many or a class for expanded clones.

- | TRBJ2-7 | TRBV27 | TRBD2 | CASSKREVGYEQYF | TGTGCCAGCAGTAAACGGGAGGTCGGTTACGAGCAGTACTTC
many | TRBJ2-6 | TRBV4-1 | TRBD1 | CASSHSRDRDRPGANVLTF | TGCGCCAGCAGCCATTCCCGGGACAGGGATCGGCCTGGGGCCAACGTCCTGACTTTC
- | TRBJ2-3 | TRBV19 | - | CASSSRDTQYF | TGTGCCAGTAGTTCCAGAGATACGCAGTATTTT
- | TRBJ1-1 | TRBV10-3 | - | CAISESEETGEAFF | TGTGCCATCAGTGAGTCGGAAGAGACAGGTGAAGCTTTCTTT
many | TRBJ2-1 | TRBV9 | TRBD1 | CASSVAGGVSYNEQFF | TGTGCCAGCAGCGTAGCAGGGGGTGTATCCTACAATGAGCAGTTCTTC
- | TRBJ2-3 | TRBV11-2 | TRBD2 | CASSFYSGRIADTQYF | TGTGCCAGCAGCTTCTATAGCGGGAGAATCGCAGATACGCAGTATTTT
medium-sized | TRBJ1-2 | TRBV28 | - | CASSLGGNYGYTF | TGTGCCAGCAGTTTAGGCGGGAACTATGGCTACACCTTC
medium-sized | TRBJ1-1 | TRBV29-1 | TRBD1 | CSVAGPGGRTRSNTEAFF | TGCAGCGTTGCGGGGCCAGGGGGTCGAACTCGCTCGAATACTGAAGCTTTCTTT
many | TRBJ2-3 | TRBV28 | TRBD2 | CASSSAAGDSSGTQYF | TGTGCCAGCAGTTCGGCAGCGGGAGATTCGTCGGGTACGCAGTATTTT
few | TRBJ1-4 | TRBV11-2 | - | CASSSPDRSTNEKLFF | TGTGCCAGCAGCTCCCCCGACCGATCAACTAATGAAAAACTGTTTTTT
- | TRBJ1-2 | TRBV29-1 | TRBD1 | CSGRQGDGYTF | TGCAGCGGACGACAGGGGGATGGCTACACCTTC
many | TRBJ2-7 | TRBV6-1 | - | CASIPGGETRFWTRPYEQYF | TGTGCCAGCATCCCCGGTGGGGAGACCCGTTTTTGGACCCGACCCTACGAGCAGTACTTC
- | TRBJ1-1 | TRBV11-2 | - | CASSLGGETEAFF | TGTGCCAGCAGCTTAGGGGGCGAAACTGAAGCTTTCTTT
many | TRBJ2-1 | TRBV3-1 | TRBD2 | CASSQGIARLARHEQFF | TGTGCCAGCAGCCAAGGGATAGCGAGACTAGCGCGGCATGAGCAGTTCTTC
many | TRBJ1-1 | TRBV5-1 | - | CASSLLGGLSNTEAFF | TGCGCCAGCAGCTTGCTGGGGGGCCTCTCGAACACTGAAGCTTTCTTT
- | TRBJ1-1 | TRBV28 | TRBD1 | CASSGQATGALRRLGEAFF | TGTGCCAGCAGTGGACAGGCTACCGGGGCCCTCCGAAGACTGGGGGAGGCTTTCTTT
many | TRBJ1-2 | TRBV7-9 | TRBD1 | CASSDRGLGYTF | TGTGCCAGCTCTGACAGGGGGCTAGGCTACACCTTC
- | TRBJ2-3 | TRBV3-1 | TRBD2 | CASSHGLAWEVDTQYF | TGTGCCAGCAGCCATGGACTAGCGTGGGAGGTAGATACGCAGTATTTT
many | TRBJ2-1 | TRBV13 | TRBD1 | CASSPDRRGYNEQFF | TGTGCCAGCAGCCCGGACAGGCGAGGCTACAATGAGCAGTTCTTC
many | TRBJ2-1 | TRBV27 | TRBD1 | CASTGGLGEQFF | TGTGCCAGCACAGGGGGCCTCGGTGAGCAGTTCTTC
- | TRBJ2-6 | TRBV5-1 | TRBD1 | CASSPGQLISGANVLTF | TGCGCCAGCAGCCCGGGACAGTTGATCTCTGGGGCCAACGTCCTGACTTTC
many | TRBJ2-3 | TRBV5-1 | TRBD2 | CASSPTVLAGESDTQYF | TGCGCCAGCAGCCCAACCGTACTAGCGGGAGAATCAGATACGCAGTATTTT
many | TRBJ2-7 | TRBV7-2 | TRBD1 | CASSPNRGDEQYF | TGTGCCAGCAGCCCTAACAGGGGAGACGAGCAGTACTTC
many | TRBJ2-5 | TRBV28 | - | CASSLRGDLGTQYF | TGTGCCAGCAGTTTAAGGGGCGACCTAGGGACCCAGTACTTC
medium-sized | TRBJ2-6 | TRBV12-3/TRBV12-4 | - | CASSSNAGPSGANVLTF | TGTGCCAGCAGCTCTAACGCCGGGCCCTCTGGGGCCAACGTCCTGACTTTC
many | TRBJ2-5 | TRBV23-1 | - | CASSQIASSEFEETQYF | TGCGCCAGCAGTCAAATAGCCAGCTCGGAGTTCGAGGAGACCCAGTACTTC
- | TRBJ2-1 | TRBV29-1 | TRBD2 | CSVNYPAGGYNEQFF | TGCAGCGTTAATTACCCAGCGGGAGGCTACAATGAGCAGTTCTTC
medium-sized | TRBJ2-2 | TRBV7-6 | TRBD2 | CASSLRTSGNTGELFF | TGTGCCAGCAGCCTCAGGACTAGCGGAAACACCGGGGAGCTGTTTTTT
medium-sized | TRBJ2-2 | TRBV28 | - | CASSLPFGPGGTGELFF | TGTGCCAGCAGTCTCCCGTTTGGGCCCGGGGGCACCGGGGAGCTGTTTTTT
- | TRBJ1-6 | TRBV9 | - | CASSVGGARKEPLHF | TGTGCCAGCAGCGTCGGGGGTGCGAGAAAGGAACCCCTCCACTTT
few | TRBJ1-1 | TRBV4-1 | - | CASSQAETQRVWRNTEAFF | TGCGCCAGCAGCCAAGCCGAGACTCAACGGGTTTGGAGGAACACTGAAGCTTTCTTT
- | TRBJ1-1 | TRBV28 | - | CASSFLLRTEAFF | TGTGCCAGCAGTTTCCTACTCAGGACTGAAGCTTTCTTT
many | TRBJ1-1 | TRBV27 | - | CASRPPRNTEAFF | TGTGCCAGCAGGCCCCCCAGGAACACTGAAGCTTTCTTT
- | TRBJ2-5 | TRBV24-1 | - | CATSTGRAETQYF | TGTGCCACCAGCACAGGGCGGGCAGAGACCCAGTACTTC